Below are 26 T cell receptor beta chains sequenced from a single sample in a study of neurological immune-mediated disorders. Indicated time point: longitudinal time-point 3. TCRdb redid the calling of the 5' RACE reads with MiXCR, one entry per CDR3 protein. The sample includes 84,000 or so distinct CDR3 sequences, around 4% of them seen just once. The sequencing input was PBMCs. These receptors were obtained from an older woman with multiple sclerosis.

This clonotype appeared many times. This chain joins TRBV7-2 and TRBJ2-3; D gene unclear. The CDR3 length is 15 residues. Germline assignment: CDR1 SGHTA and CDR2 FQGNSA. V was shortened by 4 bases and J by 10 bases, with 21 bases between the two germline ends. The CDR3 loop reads CASSSPGPGYGAQYF. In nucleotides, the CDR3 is TGTGCCAGCAGCTCACCGGGCCCTGGATATGGGGCGCAGTATTTT.

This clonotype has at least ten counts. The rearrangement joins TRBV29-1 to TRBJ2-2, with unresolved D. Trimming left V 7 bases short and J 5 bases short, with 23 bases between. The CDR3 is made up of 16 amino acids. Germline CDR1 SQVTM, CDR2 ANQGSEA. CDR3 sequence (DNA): TGCAGCGCACGAGGACCCCTGTCGACCGGGACCGGGGAGCTGTTTTTT. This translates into CSARGPLSTGTGELFF.

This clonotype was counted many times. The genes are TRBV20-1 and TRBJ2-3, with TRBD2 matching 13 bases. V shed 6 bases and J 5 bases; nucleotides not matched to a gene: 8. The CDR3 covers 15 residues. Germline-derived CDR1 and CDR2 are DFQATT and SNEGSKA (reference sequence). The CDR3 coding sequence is TGCAGTGCGCGTACTAGCGGGGGGGCCATAGATACGCAGTATTTT. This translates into CSARTSGGAIDTQYF.

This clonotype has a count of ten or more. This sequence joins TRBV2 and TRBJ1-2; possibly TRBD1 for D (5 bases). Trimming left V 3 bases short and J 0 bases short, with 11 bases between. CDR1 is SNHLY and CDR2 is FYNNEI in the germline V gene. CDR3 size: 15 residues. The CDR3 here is CASSESRVTNYGYTF. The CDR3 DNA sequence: TGTGCCAGCAGTGAGAGCAGGGTAACTAACTATGGCTACACCTTC.

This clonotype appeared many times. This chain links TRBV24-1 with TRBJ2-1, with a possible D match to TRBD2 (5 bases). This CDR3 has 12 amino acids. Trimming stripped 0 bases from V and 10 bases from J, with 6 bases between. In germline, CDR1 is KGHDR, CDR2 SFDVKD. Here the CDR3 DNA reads TGTGCCACCAGTGATTTGGGCGGGGAGCAGTTCTTC. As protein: CATSDLGGEQFF.

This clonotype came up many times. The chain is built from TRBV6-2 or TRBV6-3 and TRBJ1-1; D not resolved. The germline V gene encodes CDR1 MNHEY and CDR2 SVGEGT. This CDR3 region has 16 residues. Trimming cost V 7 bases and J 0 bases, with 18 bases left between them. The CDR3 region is CASTRIPGGLNTEAFF. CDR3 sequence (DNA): TGTGCCAGCACCCGGATTCCGGGTGGTCTGAACACTGAAGCTTTCTTT.

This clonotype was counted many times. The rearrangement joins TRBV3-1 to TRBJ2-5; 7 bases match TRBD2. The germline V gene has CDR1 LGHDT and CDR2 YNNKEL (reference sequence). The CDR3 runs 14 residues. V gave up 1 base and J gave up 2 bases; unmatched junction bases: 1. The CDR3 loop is CASSQAGGQETQYF. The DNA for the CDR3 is TGTGCCAGCAGCCAAGCGGGGGGTCAAGAGACCCAGTACTTC.

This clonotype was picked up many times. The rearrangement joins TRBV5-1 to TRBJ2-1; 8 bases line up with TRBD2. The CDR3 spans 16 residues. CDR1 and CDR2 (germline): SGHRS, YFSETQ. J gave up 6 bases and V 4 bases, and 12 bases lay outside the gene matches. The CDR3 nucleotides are TGCGCCAGCAGCCTCCTCGGGGGGGGACTGGGCAATGAGCAGTTCTTC. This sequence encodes CASSLLGGGLGNEQFF.

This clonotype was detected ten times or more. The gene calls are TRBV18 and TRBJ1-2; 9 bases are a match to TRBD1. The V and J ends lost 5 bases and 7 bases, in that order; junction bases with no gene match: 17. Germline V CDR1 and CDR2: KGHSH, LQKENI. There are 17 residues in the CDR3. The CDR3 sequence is CASSTSSDRGYLRGYTF. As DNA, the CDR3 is TGTGCCAGCTCAACTTCTTCGGACAGGGGTTATCTCCGTGGCTACACCTTC.

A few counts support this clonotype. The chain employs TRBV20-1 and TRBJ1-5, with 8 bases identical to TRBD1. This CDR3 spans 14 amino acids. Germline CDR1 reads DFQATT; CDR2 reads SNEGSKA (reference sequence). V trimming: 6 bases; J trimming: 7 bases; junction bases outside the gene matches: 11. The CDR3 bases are TGCAGTGCGACCCACGACAGGGGCGGGCAGCCCCAGCATTTT. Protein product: CSATHDRGGQPQHF.

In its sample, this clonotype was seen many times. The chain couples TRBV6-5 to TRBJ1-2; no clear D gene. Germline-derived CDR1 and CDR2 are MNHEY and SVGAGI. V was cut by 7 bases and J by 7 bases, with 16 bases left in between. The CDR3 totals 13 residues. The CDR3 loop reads CASNTPEEGGYTF. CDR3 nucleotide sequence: TGTGCCAGCAACACTCCCGAGGAGGGTGGCTACACCTTC.

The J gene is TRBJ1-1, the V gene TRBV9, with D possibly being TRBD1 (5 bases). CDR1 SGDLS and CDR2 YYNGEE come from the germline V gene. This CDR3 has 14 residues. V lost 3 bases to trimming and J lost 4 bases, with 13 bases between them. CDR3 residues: CASSAPRGGTEAFF. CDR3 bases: TGTGCCAGCAGCGCGCCCCGGGGGGGCACTGAAGCTTTCTTT.

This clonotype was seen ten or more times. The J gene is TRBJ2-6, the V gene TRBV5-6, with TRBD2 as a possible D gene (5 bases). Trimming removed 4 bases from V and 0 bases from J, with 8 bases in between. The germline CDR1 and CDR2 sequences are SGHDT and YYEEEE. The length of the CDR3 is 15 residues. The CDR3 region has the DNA TGTGCCAGCAGCGGACTCGGCTCTGGGGCCAACGTCCTGACTTTC. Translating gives CASSGLGSGANVLTF.

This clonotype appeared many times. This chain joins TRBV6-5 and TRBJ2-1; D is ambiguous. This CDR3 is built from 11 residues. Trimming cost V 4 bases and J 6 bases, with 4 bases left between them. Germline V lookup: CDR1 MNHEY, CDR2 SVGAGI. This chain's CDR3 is CASSSGNEQFF. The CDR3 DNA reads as TGTGCCAGCAGTTCAGGCAATGAGCAGTTCTTC.

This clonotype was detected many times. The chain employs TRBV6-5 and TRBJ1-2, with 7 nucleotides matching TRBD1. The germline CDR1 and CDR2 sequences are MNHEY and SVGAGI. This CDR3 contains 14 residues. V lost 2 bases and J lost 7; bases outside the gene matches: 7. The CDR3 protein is CASSYLQGGSGYTF. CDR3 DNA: TGTGCCAGCAGTTACCTCCAGGGGGGGAGTGGCTACACCTTC.

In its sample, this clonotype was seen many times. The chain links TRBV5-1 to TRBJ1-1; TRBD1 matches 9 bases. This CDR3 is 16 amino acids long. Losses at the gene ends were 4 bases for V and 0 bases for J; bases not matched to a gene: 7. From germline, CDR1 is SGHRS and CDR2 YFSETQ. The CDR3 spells CASSPEGTGLNTEAFF. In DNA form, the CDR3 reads TGCGCCAGCAGCCCGGAGGGGACAGGGTTGAACACTGAAGCTTTCTTT.

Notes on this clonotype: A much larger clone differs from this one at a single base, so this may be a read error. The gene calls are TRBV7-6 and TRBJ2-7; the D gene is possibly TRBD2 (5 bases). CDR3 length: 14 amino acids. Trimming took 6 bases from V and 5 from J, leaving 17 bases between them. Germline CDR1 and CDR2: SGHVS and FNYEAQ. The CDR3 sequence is CASSNREGAHEQYF. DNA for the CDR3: TGTGCCAGCAGTAACCGTGAGGGAGCCCACGAGCAGTACTTC. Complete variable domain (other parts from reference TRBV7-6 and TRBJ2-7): GAGVSQSPRYKVTKRGQDVALRCDPISGHVSLYWYRQALGQGPEFLTYFNYEAQQDKSGLPNDRFSAERPEGSISTLTIQRTEQRDSAMYRCASSNREGAHEQYFGPGTRLTVT.

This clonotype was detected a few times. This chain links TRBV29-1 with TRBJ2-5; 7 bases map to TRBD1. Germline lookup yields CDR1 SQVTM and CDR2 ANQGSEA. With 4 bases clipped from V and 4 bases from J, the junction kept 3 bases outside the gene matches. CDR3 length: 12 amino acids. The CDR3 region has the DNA TGCAGCGTTGTAGGGGGCGGAGAGACCCAGTACTTC. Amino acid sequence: CSVVGGGETQYF.

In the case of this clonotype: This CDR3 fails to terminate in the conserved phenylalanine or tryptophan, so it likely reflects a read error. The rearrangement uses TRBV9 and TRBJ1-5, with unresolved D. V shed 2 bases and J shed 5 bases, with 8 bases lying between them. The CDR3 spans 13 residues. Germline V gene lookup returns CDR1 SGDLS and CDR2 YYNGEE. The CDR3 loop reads CASSVGGYQPQHC. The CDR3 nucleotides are TGTGCCAGCAGCGTGGGTGGGTATCAGCCCCAGCATTGT.

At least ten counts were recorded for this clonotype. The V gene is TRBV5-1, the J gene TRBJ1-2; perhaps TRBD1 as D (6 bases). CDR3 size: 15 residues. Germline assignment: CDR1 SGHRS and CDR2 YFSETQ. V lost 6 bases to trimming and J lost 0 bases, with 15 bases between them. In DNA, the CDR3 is TGCGCCAGCACCGACAACAGGGCTCCTAACTATGGCTACACCTTC. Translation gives CASTDNRAPNYGYTF.

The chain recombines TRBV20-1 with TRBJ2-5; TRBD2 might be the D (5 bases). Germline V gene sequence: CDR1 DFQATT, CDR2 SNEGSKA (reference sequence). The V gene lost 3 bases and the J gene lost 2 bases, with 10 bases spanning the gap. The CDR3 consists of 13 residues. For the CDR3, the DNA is TGCAGTGCTAGTGAGGCGGGTCAAGAGACCCAGTACTTC. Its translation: CSASEAGQETQYF.

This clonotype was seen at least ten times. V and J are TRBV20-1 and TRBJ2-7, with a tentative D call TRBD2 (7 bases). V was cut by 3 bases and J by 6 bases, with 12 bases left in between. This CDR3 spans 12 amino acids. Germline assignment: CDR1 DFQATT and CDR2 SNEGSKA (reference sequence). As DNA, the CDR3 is TGCAGTGCTAGTGCGGGGGCTGTCGAGCAGTACTTC. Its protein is CSASAGAVEQYF.

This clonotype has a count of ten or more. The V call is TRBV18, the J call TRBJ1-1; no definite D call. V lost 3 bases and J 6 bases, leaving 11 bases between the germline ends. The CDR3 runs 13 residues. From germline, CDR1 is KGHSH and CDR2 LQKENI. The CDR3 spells CASSPDGLAEAFF. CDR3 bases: TGTGCCAGCTCACCGGACGGGTTAGCTGAAGCTTTCTTT.

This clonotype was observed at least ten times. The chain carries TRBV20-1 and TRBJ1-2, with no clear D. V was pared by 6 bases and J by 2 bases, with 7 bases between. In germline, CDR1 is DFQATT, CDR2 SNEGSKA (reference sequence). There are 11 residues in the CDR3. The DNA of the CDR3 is TGCAGTGCGCTGTGGAACTATGGCTACACCTTC. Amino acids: CSALWNYGYTF.

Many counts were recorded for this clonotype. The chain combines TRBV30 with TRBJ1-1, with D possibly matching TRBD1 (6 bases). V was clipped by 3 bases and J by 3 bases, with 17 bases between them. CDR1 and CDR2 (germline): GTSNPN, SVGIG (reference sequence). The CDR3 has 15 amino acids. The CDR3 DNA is TGTGCCTGGAGCATCATTGACAGGAGAGACACTGAAGCTTTCTTT. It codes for CAWSIIDRRDTEAFF.

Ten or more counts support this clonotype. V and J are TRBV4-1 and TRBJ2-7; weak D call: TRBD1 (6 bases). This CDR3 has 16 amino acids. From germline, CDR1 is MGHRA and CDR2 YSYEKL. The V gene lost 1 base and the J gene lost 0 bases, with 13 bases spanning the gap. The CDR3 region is CASSQAKGVDSYEQYF. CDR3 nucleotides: TGCGCCAGCAGCCAAGCAAAGGGGGTGGACTCCTACGAGCAGTACTTC.